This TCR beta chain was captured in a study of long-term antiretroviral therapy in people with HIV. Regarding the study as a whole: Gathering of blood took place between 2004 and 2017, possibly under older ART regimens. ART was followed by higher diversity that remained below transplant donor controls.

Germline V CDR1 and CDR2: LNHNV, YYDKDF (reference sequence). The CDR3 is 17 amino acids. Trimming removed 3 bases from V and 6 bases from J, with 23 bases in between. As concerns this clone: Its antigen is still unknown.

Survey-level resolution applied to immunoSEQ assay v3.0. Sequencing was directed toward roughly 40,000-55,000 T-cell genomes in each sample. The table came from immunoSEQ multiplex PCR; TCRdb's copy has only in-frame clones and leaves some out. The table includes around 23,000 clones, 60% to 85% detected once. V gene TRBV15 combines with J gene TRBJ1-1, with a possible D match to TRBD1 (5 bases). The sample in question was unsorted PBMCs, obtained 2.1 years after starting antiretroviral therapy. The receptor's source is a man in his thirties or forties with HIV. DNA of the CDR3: TGTGCCACCAGCAGGAGGGACGGGTTTTCTTATTCTGCTGAAGCTTTCTTT. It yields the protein CATSRRDGFSYSAEAFF.